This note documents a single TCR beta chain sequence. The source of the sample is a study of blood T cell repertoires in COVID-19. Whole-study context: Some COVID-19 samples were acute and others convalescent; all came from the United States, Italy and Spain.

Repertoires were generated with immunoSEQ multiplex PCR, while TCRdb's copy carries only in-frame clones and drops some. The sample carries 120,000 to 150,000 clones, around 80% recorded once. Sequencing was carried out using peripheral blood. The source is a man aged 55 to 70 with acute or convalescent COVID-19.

This CDR3 reads CSAVFNQPQHF. The CDR3 DNA sequence: TGCAGTGCCGTTTTCAATCAGCCCCAGCATTTT. This sequence joins TRBV20-1 and TRBJ1-5, with D uncertain. V was clipped by 6 bases and J by 3 bases, with 6 bases between them. This CDR3 is 11 amino acids long. Germline V gives CDR1 DFQATT, CDR2 SNEGSKA (reference sequence).